A single TCR beta chain is shown here with its context. These data originate in a study of T cell changes during pregnancy in multiple sclerosis. The assay was immunoSEQ multiplex PCR, and TCRdb's table has in-frame clones only and misses some. Among about 26,000 clones, roughly nine tenths were seen once, and the ten largest hold 16%. After removal of 6 bases from V and 2 bases from J, the junction contained 2 bases not matched to a gene. The CDR3 runs to 15 residues. Per germline, CDR1 MNHNS and CDR2 SASEGT. Source: CD8+ T cells from peripheral blood mononuclear cells, taken in the second trimester of pregnancy. This receptor was obtained from a female donor with multiple sclerosis, enrolled in a pregnancy study. The rearrangement uses TRBV6-1 and TRBJ2-3; 13 bases agree with TRBD2. The CDR3 loop reads CASRGLAGPTDTQYF. The CDR3 DNA reads as TGTGCCAGCAGGGGACTAGCGGGGCCCACAGATACGCAGTATTTT.